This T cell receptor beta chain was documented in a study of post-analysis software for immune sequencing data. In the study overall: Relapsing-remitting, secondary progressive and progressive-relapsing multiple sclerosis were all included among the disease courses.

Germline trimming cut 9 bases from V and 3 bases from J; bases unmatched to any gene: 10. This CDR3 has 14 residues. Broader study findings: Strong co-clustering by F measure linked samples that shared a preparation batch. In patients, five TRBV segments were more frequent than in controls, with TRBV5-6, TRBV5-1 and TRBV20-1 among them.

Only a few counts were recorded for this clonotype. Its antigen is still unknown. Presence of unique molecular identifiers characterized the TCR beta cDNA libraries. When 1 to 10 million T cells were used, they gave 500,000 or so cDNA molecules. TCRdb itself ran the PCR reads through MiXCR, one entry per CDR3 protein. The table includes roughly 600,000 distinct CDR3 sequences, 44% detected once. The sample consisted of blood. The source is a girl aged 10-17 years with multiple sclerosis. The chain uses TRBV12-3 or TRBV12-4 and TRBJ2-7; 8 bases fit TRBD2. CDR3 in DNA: TGTGCCAGTAGCGGGACCGGTAGATTCTACGAGCAGTACTTC. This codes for CASSGTGRFYEQYF.